The 4 T cell receptor beta chains below come from one sample, sequenced in a study of beta chain features in type 1 diabetes. Study conclusions and caveats: When Type 1 diabetes patients were examined, their TCRB CDR3s proved moderately but significantly shorter in all four CD4+ subsets.

Antigens of these TCRs are unknown. All of the isolated RNA was reverse transcribed, so expressed TCRB transcripts were sequenced. Repertoires were generated with immunoSEQ multiplex PCR, while TCRdb's copy carries only in-frame clones and drops some. The sample has roughly 330,000 clones, roughly 12% seen once. Sequencing was performed on naive CD4+ T cells from blood. Receptor source: a woman younger than 30 with type 1 diabetes.

The J gene is TRBJ2-7, the V gene TRBV11-3; the D gene is possibly TRBD1 (6 bases). V shed 4 bases and J shed 5 bases, with 12 bases lying between them. CDR1 is SGHNT, CDR2 YENEEA, per germline. This CDR3 has 13 amino acids. Here the CDR3 reads CASSSQGWDEQYV. The CDR3 nucleotides read TGTGCCAGCAGCTCACAGGGTTGGGACGAGCAGTACGTC.

This clone showed up just a few times. This chain connects TRBV18 to TRBJ2-1, with 8 bases fitting TRBD2. CDR3 length: 15 amino acids. Losses at the gene ends were 3 bases for V and 7 bases for J; bases not matched to a gene: 8. The germline CDR1 and CDR2 sequences are KGHSH and LQKENI. Written as DNA, the CDR3 is TGTGCCAGCTCACCCCTAGCGGGCCCTGGGAATGAGCAGTTCTTC. It specifies CASSPLAGPGNEQFF.

This sequence joins TRBV2 and TRBJ2-3; no reliable D call. Germline values: CDR1 SNHLY, CDR2 FYNNEI. The V and J ends lost 6 bases and 1 base respectively, with 8 bases between them. The CDR3 is 13 residues long. Written as DNA, the CDR3 is TGTGCCAGCAGGAGGATTGGCACAGATACGCAGTATTTT. This translates into CASRRIGTDTQYF.

The chain is built from TRBV5-4 and TRBJ2-3; TRBD2 agrees at 8 bases. This CDR3 contains 15 residues. Germline assignment: CDR1 SGHNT and CDR2 YYREEE (reference sequence). With V trimmed by 4 bases and J by 7 bases, 11 bases remained unmatched. CDR3 sequence: CASSPRAGETHTQYF. The DNA for the CDR3 is TGTGCCAGCAGCCCTCGAGCGGGAGAAACCCATACGCAGTATTTT.